This T cell receptor (beta chain) comes out of a study of T cell repertoires in cytomegalovirus infection. Study summary: Matching HLA type, along with CMV infection, was indicated by public TCR beta signatures.

J was trimmed by 0 bases and V by 2 bases; bases with no gene match: 16. Germline V lookup: CDR1 LNHDA, CDR2 SQIVND (reference sequence). The CDR3 spans 20 residues. In TCRdb, the reads were re-called with MiXCR into one record per CDR3 protein. The sample records approximately 730,000 distinct CDR3 sequences, about 29% being singletons. With regard to this clonotype: What it binds is unknown.

The sequencing here drew on cultured CD8+ T cells from PBMCs, taken from culture after CMV antigen stimulation. The rearrangement uses TRBV19 and TRBJ1-5, with 7 bases matching TRBD1. This TCR was recovered from a human donor in good health (CMV status not recorded). Some clones in this sample may be carry-over from other donors' samples. Here the CDR3 DNA reads TGTGCCAGTAGTATAAACCCGGACAGGTGGGAGTTTTATAGCAATCAGCCCCAGCATTTT. Residues: CASSINPDRWEFYSNQPQHF.